The entry that follows covers one TCR beta chain sequence. The target antigen is unknown. The data stem from a study of shared clonotypes between healthy human individuals. Study overall: CD4 naive and CD4 memory each took three plates per donor, while CD8 naive took two and CD8 memory one.

The CDR3 extends over 15 amino acids. CDR1 and CDR2 from the germline V gene are MDHEN and SYDVKM. J lost 4 bases, V lost 0 bases, and 2 bases had no gene match. Measured with immunoSEQ multiplex PCR; TCRdb has only the in-frame clones, and not every one. The sample records 2.3 million or so clones, 90% to 95% being singletons. General study points: Only blood underwent sampling, and tissue repertoires likely differ.

The sample comprised naive CD4+ T cells from PBMCs. Subset in this sample: CD45RA+ positively selected. This chain links TRBV28 with TRBJ2-3, with 9 bases identical to TRBD1. The TCR sequence derives from a man between 18 and 29 years old in good health. Some clones in this sample may be carry-over from other donors' samples. In nucleotides, the CDR3 is TGTGCCAGCAGTTTATGGGGACAGGGAGCAGATACGCAGTATTTT. Protein sequence: CASSLWGQGADTQYF. Looking up the rest from reference TRBV28 and TRBJ2-3 gives the full variable domain: DVKVTQSSRYLVKRTGEKVFLECVQDMDHENMFWYRQDPGLGLRLIYFSYDVKMKEKGDIPEGYSVSREKKERFSLILESASTNQTSMYLCASSLWGQGADTQYFGPGTRLTVL.